The following is a TCR beta chain sequence with its context. Antigen specificity is unknown. Germline CDR1 is LNHDA and CDR2 is SQIVND (reference sequence). The J segment lost 4 bases and the V segment lost 3 bases, leaving 8 bases of the junction unmatched. The CDR3 runs to 17 residues. This record comes from a study of Ad26.COV2.S vaccination and SARS-CoV-2 variants. The treatment: roughly 18 received Ad26.COV2.S at low or high dose, single or two shots; about 5 received placebo; per-sample allocation not given. The study sampled participants on day 63 after the first vaccine or placebo injection. It was an adult aged 18-55 years in Boston who was the donor. The method was immunoSEQ multiplex PCR; TCRdb's version includes in-frame clones alone and lacks a portion of them. The table has approximately 350,000 clones, around 87% seen once. Findings of the study overall: Vaccine and placebo recipients had similar non-spike TCR breadth.

This clonotype originated in a person aged 18 to 65 who received the Ad26.COV2.S COVID-19 vaccine or a placebo. The chain links TRBV19 to TRBJ1-4, with 10 bases identical to TRBD1. The specimen comprised peripheral blood, sampled in a trial of Ad26.COV2.S vaccine versus placebo. The CDR3, as DNA: TGTGCCAGTAGTATCCTGGGGACAGGGGACATTAATGAAAAACTGTTTTTT. It is translated as CASSILGTGDINEKLFF.